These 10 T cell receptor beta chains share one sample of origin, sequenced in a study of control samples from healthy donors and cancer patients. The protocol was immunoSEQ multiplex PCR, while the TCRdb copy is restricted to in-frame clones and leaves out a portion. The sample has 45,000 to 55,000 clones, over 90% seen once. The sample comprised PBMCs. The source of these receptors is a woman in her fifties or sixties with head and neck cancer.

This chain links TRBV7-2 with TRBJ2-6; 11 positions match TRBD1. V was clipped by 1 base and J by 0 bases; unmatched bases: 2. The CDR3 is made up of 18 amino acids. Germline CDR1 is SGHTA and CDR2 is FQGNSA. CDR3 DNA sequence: TGTGCCAGCAGCTTAGTAGGGACAGGGGGCTCTGGGGCCAACGTCCTGACTTTC. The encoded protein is CASSLVGTGGSGANVLTF.

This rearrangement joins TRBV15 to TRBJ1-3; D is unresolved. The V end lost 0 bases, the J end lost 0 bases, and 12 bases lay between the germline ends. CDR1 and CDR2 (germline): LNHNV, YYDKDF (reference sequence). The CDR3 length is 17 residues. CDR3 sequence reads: CATSRDLATYSGNTIYF. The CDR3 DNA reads TGTGCCACCAGCAGAGATTTGGCGACGTACTCTGGAAACACCATATATTTT.

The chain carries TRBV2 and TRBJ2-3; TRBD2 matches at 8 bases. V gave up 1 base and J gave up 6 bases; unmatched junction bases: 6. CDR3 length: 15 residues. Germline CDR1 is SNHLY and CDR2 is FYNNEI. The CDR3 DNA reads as TGTGCCAGCAGTGAAGACGGGGGGGTGTCTGATACGCAGTATTTT. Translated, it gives CASSEDGGVSDTQYF.

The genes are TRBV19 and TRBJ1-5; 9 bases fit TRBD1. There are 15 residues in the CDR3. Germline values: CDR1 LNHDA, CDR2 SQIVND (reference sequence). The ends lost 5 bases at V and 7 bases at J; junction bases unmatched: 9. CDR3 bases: TGTGCCAGTAGTTCGGGACAGGGCTTTAGGCAGCCCCAGCATTTT. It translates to CASSSGQGFRQPQHF.

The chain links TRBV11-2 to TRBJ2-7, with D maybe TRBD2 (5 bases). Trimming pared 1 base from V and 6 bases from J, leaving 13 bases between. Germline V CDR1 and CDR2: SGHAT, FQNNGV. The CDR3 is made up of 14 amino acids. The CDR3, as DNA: TGTGCCAGCAGCTTAGTGAGGGAATACGGCGAGCAGTACTTC. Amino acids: CASSLVREYGEQYF.

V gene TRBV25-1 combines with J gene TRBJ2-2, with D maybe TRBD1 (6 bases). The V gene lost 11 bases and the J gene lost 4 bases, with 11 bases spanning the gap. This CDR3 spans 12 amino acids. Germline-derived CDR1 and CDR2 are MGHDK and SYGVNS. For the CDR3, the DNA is TGTGCCGTACAGGGAGTCACCGGGGAGCTGTTTTTT. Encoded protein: CAVQGVTGELFF.

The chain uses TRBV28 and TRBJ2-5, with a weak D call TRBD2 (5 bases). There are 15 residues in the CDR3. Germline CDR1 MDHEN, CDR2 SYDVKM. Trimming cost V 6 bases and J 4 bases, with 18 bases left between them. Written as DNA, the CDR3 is TGTGCCAGCAGCGAAGCGGACTCCAGACGAGAGACCCAGTACTTC. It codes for CASSEADSRRETQYF.

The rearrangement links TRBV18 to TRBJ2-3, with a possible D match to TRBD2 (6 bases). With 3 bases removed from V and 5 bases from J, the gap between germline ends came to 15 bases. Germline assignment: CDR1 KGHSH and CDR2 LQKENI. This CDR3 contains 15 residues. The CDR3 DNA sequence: TGTGCCAGCTCACCCCCGGAGGGACGGGGAGATACGCAGTATTTT. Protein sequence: CASSPPEGRGDTQYF.

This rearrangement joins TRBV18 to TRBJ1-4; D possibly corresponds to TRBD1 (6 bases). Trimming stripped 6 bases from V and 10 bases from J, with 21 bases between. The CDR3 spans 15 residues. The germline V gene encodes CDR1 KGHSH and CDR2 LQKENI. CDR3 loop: CASSSSDSPSGKLFF. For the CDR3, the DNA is TGTGCCAGCTCTTCCTCGGACAGTCCCTCAGGAAAACTGTTTTTT.

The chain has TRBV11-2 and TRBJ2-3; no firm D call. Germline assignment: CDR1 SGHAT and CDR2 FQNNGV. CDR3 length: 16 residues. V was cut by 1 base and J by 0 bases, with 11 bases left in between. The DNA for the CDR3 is TGTGCCAGCAGCTTAGGACTTTCCACTAGCACAGATACGCAGTATTTT. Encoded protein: CASSLGLSTSTDTQYF.